This TCR beta chain was observed in a study of T cell responses to AZD1222 COVID-19 vaccine. General study results and limits: The donors showed a predominance of white British ancestry and of females, with possible underestimation of clonal diversity. Seropositive status at baseline applied to only five or six AZD1222 recipients. Spike-specific TCR repertoires showed rising breadth and depth after two AZD1222 doses.

Trimming left V 0 bases short and J 2 bases short, with 7 bases between. Germline assignment: CDR1 SGHRS and CDR2 YFSETQ. This CDR3 comprises 14 residues. Concerning this clone: What it recognizes is unknown.

TCRdb keeps only in-frame clones here, not all; method: immunoSEQ multiplex PCR. Of about 150,000 clones in the sample, roughly 92% were seen once. Pooling of second doses given at about 4 or about 12 weeks was done. The source is an adult who received the AZD1222 COVID-19 vaccine. The chain recombines TRBV5-1 with TRBJ2-3; D is undetermined. The sample was peripheral blood, taken 28 days after the second AZD1222 dose. CDR3 nucleotide sequence: TGCGCCAGCAGCTTGGATTTCCCCACAGATACGCAGTATTTT. This codes for CASSLDFPTDTQYF.